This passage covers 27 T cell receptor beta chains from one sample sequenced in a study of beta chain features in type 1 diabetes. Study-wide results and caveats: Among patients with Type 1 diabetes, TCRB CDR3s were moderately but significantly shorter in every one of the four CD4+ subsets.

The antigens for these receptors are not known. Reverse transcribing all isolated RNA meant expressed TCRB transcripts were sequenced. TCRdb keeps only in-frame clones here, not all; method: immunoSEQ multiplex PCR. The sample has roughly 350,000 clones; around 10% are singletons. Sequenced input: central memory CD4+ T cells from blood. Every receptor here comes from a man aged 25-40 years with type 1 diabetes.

The CDR3 loop is CASSPDSLTQYF. The CDR3 DNA follows: TGTGCCAGCTCACCAGATTCATTGACCCAGTACTTC. The V gene is TRBV18, the J gene TRBJ2-5, with D uncertain. The CDR3 is 12 residues long. Per the germline V gene, CDR1 is KGHSH and CDR2 is LQKENI. The ends were cut back, 2 bases at V and 7 bases at J, with 8 bases in the middle. The whole variable domain, remainder taken from reference TRBV18 and TRBJ2-5, is NAGVMQNPRHLVRRRGQEARLRCSPMKGHSHVYWYRQLPEEGLKFMVYLQKENIIDESGMPKERFSAEFPKEGPSILRIQQVVRGDSAAYFCASSPDSLTQYFGPGTRLLVL.

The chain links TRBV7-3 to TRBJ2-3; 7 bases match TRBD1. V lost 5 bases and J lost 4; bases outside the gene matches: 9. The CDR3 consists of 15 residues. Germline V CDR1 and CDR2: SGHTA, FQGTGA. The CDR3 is CASSPGDSGADTQYF. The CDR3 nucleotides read TGTGCCAGCAGCCCCGGGGACAGTGGGGCAGATACGCAGTATTTT. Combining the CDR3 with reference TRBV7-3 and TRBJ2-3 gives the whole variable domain GAGVSQTPSNKVTEKGKYVELRCDPISGHTALYWYRQSLGQGPEFLIYFQGTGAADDSGLPNDRFFAVRPEGSVSTLKIQRTERGDSAVYLCASSPGDSGADTQYFGPGTRLTVL.

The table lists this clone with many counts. CDR3 amino acids: CASSLFGTSVVYEKLFF. The CDR3 DNA reads TGTGCCAGCAGCTTGTTCGGGACTTCGGTGGTGTATGAAAAACTGTTTTTT. The gene calls are TRBV7-9 and TRBJ1-4; a possible D gene is TRBD1 (5 bases). Germline CDR1 reads SEHNR; CDR2 reads FQNEAQ (reference sequence). The CDR3 length is 17 residues. V lost 3 bases and J lost 6, with 20 bases in between.

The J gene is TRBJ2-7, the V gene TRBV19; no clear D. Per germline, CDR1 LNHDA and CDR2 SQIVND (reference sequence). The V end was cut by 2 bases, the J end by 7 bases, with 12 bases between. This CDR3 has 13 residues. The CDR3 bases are TGTGCCAGTAGTATAACCCTGGAAGGAGAGCAGTACTTC. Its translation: CASSITLEGEQYF.

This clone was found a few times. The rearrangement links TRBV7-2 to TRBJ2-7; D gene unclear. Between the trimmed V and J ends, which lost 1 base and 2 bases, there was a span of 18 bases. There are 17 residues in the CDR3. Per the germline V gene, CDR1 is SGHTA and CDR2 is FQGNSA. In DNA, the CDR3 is TGTGCCAGCAGCTTAGTTTCATCTGGCTCAGCCGCCTACGAGCAGTACTTC. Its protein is CASSLVSSGSAAYEQYF.

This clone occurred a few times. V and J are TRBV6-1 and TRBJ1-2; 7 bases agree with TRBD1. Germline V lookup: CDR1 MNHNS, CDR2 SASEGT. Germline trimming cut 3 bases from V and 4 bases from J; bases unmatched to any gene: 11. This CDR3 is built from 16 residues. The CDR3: CASSDQPGQTSYGYTF. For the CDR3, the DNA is TGTGCCAGCAGTGACCAGCCGGGACAGACTTCCTATGGCTACACCTTC.

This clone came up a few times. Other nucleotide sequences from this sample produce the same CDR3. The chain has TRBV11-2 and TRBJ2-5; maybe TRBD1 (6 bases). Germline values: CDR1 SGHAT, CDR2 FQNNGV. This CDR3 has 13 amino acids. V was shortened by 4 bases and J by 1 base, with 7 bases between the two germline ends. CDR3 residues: CASSWTVQETQYF. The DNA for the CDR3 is TGTGCCAGCAGCTGGACAGTCCAAGAGACCCAGTACTTC.

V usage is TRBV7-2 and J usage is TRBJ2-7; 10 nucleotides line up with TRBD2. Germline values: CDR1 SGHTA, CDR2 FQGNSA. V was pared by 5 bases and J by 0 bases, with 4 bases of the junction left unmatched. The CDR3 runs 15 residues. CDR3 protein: CASSLGTSASYEQYF. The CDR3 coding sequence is TGTGCCAGCAGCCTCGGGACTAGCGCCTCCTACGAGCAGTACTTC.

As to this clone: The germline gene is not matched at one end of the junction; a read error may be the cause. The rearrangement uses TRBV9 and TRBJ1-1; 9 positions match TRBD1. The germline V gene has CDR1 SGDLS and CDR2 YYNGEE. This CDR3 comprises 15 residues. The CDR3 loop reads CASTVGGQGNTEAFF. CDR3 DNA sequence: TGTGCCAGCACCGTAGGGGGACAGGGAAACACTGAAGCTTTCTTT. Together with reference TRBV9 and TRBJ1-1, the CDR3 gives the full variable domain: DSGVTQTPKHLITATGQRVTLRCSPRSGDLSVYWYQQSLDQGLQFLIQYYNGEERAKGNILERFSAQQFPDLHSELNLSSLELGDSALYFCASTVGGQGNTEAFFGQGTRLTVV.

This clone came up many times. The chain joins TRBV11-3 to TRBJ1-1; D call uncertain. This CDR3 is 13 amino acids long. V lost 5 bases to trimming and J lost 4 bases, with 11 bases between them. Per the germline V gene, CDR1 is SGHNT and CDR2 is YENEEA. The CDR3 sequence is CASSPAASTEAFF. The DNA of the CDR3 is TGTGCCAGCAGCCCAGCTGCTAGCACTGAAGCTTTCTTT.

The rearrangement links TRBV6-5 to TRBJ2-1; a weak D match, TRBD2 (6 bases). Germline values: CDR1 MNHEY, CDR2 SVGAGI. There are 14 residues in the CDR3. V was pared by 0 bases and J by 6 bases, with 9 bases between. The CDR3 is CASSYSLGGNEQFF. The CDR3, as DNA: TGTGCCAGCAGTTACTCGCTGGGGGGCAATGAGCAGTTCTTC.

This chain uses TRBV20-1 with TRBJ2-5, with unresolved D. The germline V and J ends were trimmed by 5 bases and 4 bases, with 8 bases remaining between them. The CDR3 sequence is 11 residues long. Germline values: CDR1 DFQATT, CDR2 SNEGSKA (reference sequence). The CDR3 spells CSARARETQYF. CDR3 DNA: TGCAGTGCTCGGGCTAGAGAGACCCAGTACTTC.

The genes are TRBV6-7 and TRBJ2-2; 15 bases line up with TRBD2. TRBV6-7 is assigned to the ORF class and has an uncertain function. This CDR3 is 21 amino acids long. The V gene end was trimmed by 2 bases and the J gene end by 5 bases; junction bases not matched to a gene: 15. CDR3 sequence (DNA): TGTGCCAGCAGTTACGACGGGGGGACTAGCGGGAGGAACTCTCTAACCGGGGAGCTGTTTTTT. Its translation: CASSYDGGTSGRNSLTGELFF.

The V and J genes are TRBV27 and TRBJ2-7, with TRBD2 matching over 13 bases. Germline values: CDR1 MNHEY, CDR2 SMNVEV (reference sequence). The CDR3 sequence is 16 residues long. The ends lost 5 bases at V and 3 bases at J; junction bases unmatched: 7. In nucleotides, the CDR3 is TGTGCCAGCAGTGTCGGGACTAGCGGGACTATCTACGAGCAGTACTTC. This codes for CASSVGTSGTIYEQYF.

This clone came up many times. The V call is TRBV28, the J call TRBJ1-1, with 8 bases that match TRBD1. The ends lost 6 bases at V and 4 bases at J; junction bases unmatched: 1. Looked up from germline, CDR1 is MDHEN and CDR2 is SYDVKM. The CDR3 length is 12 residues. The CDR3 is CASSTGGTEAFF. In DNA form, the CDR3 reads TGTGCCAGCAGCACAGGGGGCACTGAAGCTTTCTTT.

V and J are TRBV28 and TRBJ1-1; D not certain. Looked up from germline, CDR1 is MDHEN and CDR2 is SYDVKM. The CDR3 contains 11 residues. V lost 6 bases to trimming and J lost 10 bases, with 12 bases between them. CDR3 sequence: CASRTQVGAFF. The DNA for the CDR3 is TGTGCCAGCAGGACGCAGGTGGGAGCTTTCTTT. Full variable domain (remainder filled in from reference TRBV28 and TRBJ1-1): DVKVTQSSRYLVKRTGEKVFLECVQDMDHENMFWYRQDPGLGLRLIYFSYDVKMKEKGDIPEGYSVSREKKERFSLILESASTNQTSMYLCASRTQVGAFFGQGTRLTVV.

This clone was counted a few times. The CDR3 region has the DNA TGCGCCAGCAGCTTGGTCCCCCTAAGCGGGAGTGGGGTCAATGAGCAGTTCTTC. As protein: CASSLVPLSGSGVNEQFF. This chain connects TRBV5-1 to TRBJ2-1; 8 bases are shared with TRBD2. Germline CDR1 SGHRS, CDR2 YFSETQ. Trimming removed 0 bases from V and 6 bases from J; junction bases left unmatched: 14. This CDR3 has 18 amino acids.

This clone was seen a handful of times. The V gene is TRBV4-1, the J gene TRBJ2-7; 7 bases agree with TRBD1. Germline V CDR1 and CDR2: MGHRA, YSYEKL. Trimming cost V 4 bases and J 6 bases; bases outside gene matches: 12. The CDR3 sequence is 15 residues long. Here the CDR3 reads CASSLDRETLCEQYF. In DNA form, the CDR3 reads TGCGCCAGCAGCCTCGACAGGGAAACCCTCTGCGAGCAGTACTTC.

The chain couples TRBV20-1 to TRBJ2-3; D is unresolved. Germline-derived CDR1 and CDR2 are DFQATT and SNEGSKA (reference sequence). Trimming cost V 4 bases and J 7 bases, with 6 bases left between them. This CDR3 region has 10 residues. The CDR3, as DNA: TGCAGTGCTAATATGAATACGCAGTATTTT. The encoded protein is CSANMNTQYF.

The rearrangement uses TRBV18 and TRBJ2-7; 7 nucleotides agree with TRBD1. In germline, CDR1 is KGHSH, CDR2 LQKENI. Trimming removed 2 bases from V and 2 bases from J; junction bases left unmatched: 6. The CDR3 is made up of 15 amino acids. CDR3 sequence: CASSPYSGGPYEQYF. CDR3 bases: TGTGCCAGCTCACCATATTCAGGGGGACCCTACGAGCAGTACTTC.

The DNA for the CDR3 is TGCAGCGTTCGACTTTTGACCGAGACCCAGTACTTC. The encoded protein is CSVRLLTETQYF. The J gene is TRBJ2-5, the V gene TRBV29-1, with D unclear. V lost 5 bases and J lost 5, with 12 bases in between. CDR3 length: 12 residues. Germline V CDR1 and CDR2: SQVTM, ANQGSEA.

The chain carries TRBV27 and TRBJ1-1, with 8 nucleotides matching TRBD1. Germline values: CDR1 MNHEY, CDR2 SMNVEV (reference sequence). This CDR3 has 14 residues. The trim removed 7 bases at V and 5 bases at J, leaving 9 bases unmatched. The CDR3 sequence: CASTRTDRGTEAFF. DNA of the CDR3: TGTGCCAGCACCCGAACCGACAGGGGAACTGAAGCTTTCTTT.

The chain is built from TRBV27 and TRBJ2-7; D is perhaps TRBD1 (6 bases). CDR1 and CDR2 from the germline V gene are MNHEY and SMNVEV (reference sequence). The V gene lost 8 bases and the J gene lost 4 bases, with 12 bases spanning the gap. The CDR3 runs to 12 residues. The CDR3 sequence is CASRDTFYEQYF. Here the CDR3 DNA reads TGTGCCAGCCGGGACACATTTTACGAGCAGTACTTC.

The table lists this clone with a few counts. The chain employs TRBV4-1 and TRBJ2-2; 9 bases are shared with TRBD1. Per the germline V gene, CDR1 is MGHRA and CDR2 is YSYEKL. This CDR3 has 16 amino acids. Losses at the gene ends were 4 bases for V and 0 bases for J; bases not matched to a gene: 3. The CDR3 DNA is TGCGCCAGCAGCCCCCGGGACAGGGCGAACACCGGGGAGCTGTTTTTT. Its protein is CASSPRDRANTGELFF.

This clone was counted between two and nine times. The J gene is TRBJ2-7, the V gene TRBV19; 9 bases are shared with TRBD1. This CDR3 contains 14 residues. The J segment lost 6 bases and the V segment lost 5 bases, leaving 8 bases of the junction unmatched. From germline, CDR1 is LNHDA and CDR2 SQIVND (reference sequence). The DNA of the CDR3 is TGTGCCAGTAGTCACCGGGACAGGGCCTTCGAGCAGTACTTC. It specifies CASSHRDRAFEQYF. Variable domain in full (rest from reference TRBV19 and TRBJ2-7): DGGITQSPKYLFRKEGQNVTLSCEQNLNHDAMYWYRQDPGQGLRLIYYSQIVNDFQKGDIAEGYSVSREKKESFPLTVTSAQKNPTAFYLCASSHRDRAFEQYFGPGTRLTVT.

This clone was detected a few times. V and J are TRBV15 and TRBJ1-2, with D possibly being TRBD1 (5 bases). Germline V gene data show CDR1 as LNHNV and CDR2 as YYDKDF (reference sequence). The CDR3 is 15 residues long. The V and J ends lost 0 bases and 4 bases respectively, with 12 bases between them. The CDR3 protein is CATSRDRGSPYGYTF. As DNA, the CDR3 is TGTGCCACCAGCAGAGATCGGGGCAGCCCCTATGGCTACACCTTC.

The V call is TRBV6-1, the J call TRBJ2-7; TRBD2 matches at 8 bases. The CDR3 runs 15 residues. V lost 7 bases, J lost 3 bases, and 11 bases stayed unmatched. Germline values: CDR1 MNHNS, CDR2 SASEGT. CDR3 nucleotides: TGTGCCAGCACCCTTGAATTTAGCGGGAACTACGAGCAGTACTTC. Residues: CASTLEFSGNYEQYF.